What follows are 11 T cell receptor beta chains derived from one specimen sequenced in a study of T cells expressing NK-cell markers. TCRdb processed the 5' RACE reads again and assigns one entry to each CDR3 protein, with no DNA. Its clone listing holds roughly 430,000 distinct CDR3 sequences. The sequenced sample consisted of blood T cells: a sorted CD56 or NKG2C T cell subset, CD4+ or CD8+ T cells, or bulk PBMC T cells (not recorded which). These receptors all come from a woman between 18 and 69 years old in good health.

V gene TRBV11-1 combines with J gene TRBJ1-2; no DNA is available, so the TRBD1 call from TCRdb remains unchecked. The length of the CDR3 is 12 residues. CDR1 SGHAT and CDR2 FQDESV come from the germline V gene (reference sequence). The CDR3 here is CASSLTGDGYTF.

CDR3 residues: CASSLAGQVVEAFF. This chain uses TRBV11-1 with TRBJ1-1. There are 14 residues in the CDR3. Per the germline V gene, CDR1 is SGHAT and CDR2 is FQDESV (reference sequence).

This sequence joins TRBV10-2 and TRBJ1-1; TCRdb names TRBD1, which stays unverified in the absence of DNA. The germline V gene encodes CDR1 WSHSY and CDR2 SAAADI. The CDR3 contains 14 residues. This CDR3 is CASSAPGGAAEAFF.

The rearrangement uses TRBV5-1 and TRBJ1-2; absent DNA, TCRdb's TRBD1 call cannot be checked. CDR1 is SGHRS, CDR2 YFSETQ, per germline. CDR3 length equals 14 residues. CDR3 sequence reads: CASRDRVANYGYTF. The full variable domain, rest sourced from reference TRBV5-1 and TRBJ1-2, is KAGVTQTPRYLIKTRGQQVTLSCSPISGHRSVSWYQQTPGQGLQFLFEYFSETQRNKGNFPGRFSGRQFSNSRSEMNVSTLELGDSALYLCASRDRVANYGYTFGSGTRLTVV.

The CDR3 loop reads CASSESRDRNEQFF. The chain has TRBV6-4 and TRBJ2-1; TCRdb designates TRBD1, a call that cannot be tested without DNA. The length of the CDR3 is 14 residues. CDR1 MRHNA and CDR2 SNTAGT come from the germline V gene.

The CDR3 sequence is CASSPLAGYNEQFF. The chain links TRBV5-4 to TRBJ2-1; TCRdb proposes TRBD2, but this gene call is untestable without DNA. This CDR3 region has 14 residues. The germline V gene has CDR1 SGHNT and CDR2 YYREEE (reference sequence). The variable domain in full, completed from reference TRBV5-4 and TRBJ2-1, reads ETGVTQSPTHLIKTRGQQVTLRCSSQSGHNTVSWYQQALGQGPQFIFQYYREEENGRGNFPPRFSGLQFPNYSSELNVNALELDDSALYLCASSPLAGYNEQFFGPGTRLTVL.

The chain carries TRBV5-6 and TRBJ2-1. Germline V gene sequence: CDR1 SGHDT, CDR2 YYEEEE. There are 16 residues in the CDR3. The CDR3 sequence is CASSLEMRESYNEQFF.

The rearrangement joins TRBV7-8 to TRBJ1-2. CDR3 size: 13 residues. Germline CDR1 SGHVS, CDR2 FQNEAQ. CDR3 sequence: CASSQGSSYGYTF.

This rearrangement joins TRBV6-2 or TRBV6-3 to TRBJ2-1; the TCRdb D gene call, TRBD2, has no DNA to confirm it. The CDR3 runs 19 residues. From germline, CDR1 is MNHEY and CDR2 SVGEGT. CDR3 sequence reads: CASSYAAGGPFSSYNEQFF.

The chain carries TRBV7-6 and TRBJ1-6; TCRdb outputs TRBD1, but without DNA this stays unchecked. Per the germline V gene, CDR1 is SGHVS and CDR2 is FNYEAQ. The CDR3 sequence is 16 residues long. The CDR3 reads CASSARTEIGNSPLHF.

The chain combines TRBV3-1 with TRBJ2-7; TCRdb's assignment of TRBD1 cannot be checked, as there is no DNA. The germline V gene encodes CDR1 LGHDT and CDR2 YNNKEL (reference sequence). The CDR3 covers 15 residues. CDR3 sequence: CASSQTGHSSYEQYF.